This T cell receptor (beta chain) was profiled in a study of CXCR3-negative and CXCR3-positive naive CD8 T cells. Libraries of TRB cDNA were made by 5' RACE and carried UMIs. TCRdb re-called the 5' RACE reads and gives one entry per CDR3 protein, without DNA. The data include around 110,000 distinct CDR3 sequences; the top ten clones carry more than 0.3%. CDR3 length: 19 amino acids. Germline CDR1 reads MNHEY; CDR2 reads SMNVEV (reference sequence). As concerns this clonotype: The antigen remains undetermined.

Identification of naive CD8+ T cells rested on CD45RO-CCR7+CD27+CD95- status. Findings of the study overall: CXCR3 levels fell partly with cryopreservation; most assays relied on fresh PBMCs. CXCR3-positive naive cells had more hydrophobic TRB CDR3s than CXCR3-negative naive cells. High diversity, comparable across both naive subsets, contrasted with much lower diversity in memory CD8+ cells.

The receptor was derived from a human donor in good health. Some clones in this sample may be carry-over from other donors' samples. Sequences were obtained from naive CXCR3+ CD8+ T cells from blood. Subset of the sample: CD45RO-CCR7+CD27+CD95- naive CD8+ T cells expressing CXCR3 (TNR3+). The chain joins TRBV27 to TRBJ2-1; the TRBD1 assignment by TCRdb is unverifiable without DNA. The CDR3 sequence: CASTPLADPGRSLYNEQFF.